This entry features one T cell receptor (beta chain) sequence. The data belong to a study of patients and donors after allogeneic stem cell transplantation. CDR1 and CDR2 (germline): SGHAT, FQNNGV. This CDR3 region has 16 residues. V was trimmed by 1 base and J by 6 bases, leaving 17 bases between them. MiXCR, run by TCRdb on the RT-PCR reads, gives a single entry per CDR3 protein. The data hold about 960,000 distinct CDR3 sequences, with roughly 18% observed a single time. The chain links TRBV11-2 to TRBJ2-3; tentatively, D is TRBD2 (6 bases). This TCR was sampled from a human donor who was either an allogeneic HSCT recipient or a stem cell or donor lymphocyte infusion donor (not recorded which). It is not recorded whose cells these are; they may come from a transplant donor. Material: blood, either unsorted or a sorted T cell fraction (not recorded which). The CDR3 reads CASSLVAATLGDTQYF. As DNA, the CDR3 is TGTGCCAGCAGCTTAGTAGCGGCTACACTAGGGGATACGCAGTATTTT. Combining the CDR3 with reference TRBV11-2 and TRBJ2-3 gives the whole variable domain EAGVAQSPRYKIIEKRQSVAFWCNPISGHATLYWYQQILGQGPKLLIQFQNNGVVDDSQLPKDRFSAERLKGVDSTLKIQPAKLEDSAVYLCASSLVAATLGDTQYFGPGTRLTVL.